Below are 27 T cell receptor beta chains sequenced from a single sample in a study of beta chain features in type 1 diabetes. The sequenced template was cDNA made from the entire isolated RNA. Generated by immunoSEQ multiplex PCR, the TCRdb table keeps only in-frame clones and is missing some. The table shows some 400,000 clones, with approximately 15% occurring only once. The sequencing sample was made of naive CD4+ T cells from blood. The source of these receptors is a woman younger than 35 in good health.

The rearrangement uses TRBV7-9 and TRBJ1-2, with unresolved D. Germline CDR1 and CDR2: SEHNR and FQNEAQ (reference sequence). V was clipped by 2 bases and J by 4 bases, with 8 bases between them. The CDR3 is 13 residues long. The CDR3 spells CASSLITGYGYTF. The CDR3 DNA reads TGTGCCAGCAGCTTAATTACGGGCTATGGCTACACCTTC.

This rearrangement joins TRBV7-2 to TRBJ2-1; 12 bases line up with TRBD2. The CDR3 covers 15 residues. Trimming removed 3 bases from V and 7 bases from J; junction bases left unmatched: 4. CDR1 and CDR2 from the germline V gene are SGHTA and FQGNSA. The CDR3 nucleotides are TGTGCCAGCAGCTTTGGACTAGCGGGGAGGAATGAGCAGTTCTTC. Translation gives CASSFGLAGRNEQFF.

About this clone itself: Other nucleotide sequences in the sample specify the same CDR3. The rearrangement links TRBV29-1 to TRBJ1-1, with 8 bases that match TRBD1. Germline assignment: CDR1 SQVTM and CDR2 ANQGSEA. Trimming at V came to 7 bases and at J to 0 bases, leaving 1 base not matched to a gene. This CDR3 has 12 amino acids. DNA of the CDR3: TGCAGCGCGGGACAGGTGAACACTGAAGCTTTCTTT. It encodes CSAGQVNTEAFF.

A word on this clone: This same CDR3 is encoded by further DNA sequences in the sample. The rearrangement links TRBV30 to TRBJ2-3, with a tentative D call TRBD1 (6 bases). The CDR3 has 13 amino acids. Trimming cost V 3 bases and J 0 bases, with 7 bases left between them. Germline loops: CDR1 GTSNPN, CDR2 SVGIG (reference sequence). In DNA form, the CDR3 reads TGTGCCTGGAGGCAGGGGAGCACAGATACGCAGTATTTT. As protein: CAWRQGSTDTQYF.

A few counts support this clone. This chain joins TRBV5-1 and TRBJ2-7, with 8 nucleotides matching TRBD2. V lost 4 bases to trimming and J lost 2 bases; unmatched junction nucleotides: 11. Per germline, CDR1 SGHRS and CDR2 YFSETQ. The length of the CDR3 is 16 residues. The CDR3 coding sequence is TGCGCCAGCAGCGAATTCCCGGGACTAGGACCCTACGAGCAGTACTTC. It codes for CASSEFPGLGPYEQYF.

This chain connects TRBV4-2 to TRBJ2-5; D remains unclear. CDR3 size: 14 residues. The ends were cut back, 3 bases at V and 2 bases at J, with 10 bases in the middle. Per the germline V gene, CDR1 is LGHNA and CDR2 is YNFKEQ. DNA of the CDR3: TGTGCCAGCAGCCAGTACCTCGGGCAAGAGACCCAGTACTTC. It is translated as CASSQYLGQETQYF.

CDR3 region: CASSFERREPLSEQYF. CDR3 nucleotides: TGCGCCAGCAGCTTTGAGAGGCGGGAGCCCCTCTCCGAGCAGTACTTC. This chain links TRBV5-1 with TRBJ2-7; 7 bases match TRBD2. The V segment lost 2 bases and the J segment 6 bases; nucleotides outside the gene matches: 14. The CDR3 sequence is 16 residues long. Germline CDR1 SGHRS, CDR2 YFSETQ.

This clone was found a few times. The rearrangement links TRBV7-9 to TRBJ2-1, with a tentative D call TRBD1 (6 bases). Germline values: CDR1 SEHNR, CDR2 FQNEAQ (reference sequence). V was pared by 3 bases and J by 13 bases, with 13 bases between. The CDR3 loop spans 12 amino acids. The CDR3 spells CASSFTTGRQFF. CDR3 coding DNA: TGTGCCAGCAGCTTCACAACAGGGAGACAGTTCTTC.

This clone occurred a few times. The CDR3 region is CASSHQLAGGPNEQFF. The CDR3 region has the DNA TGTGCCAGCAGTCACCAACTAGCGGGAGGGCCCAATGAGCAGTTCTTC. V usage is TRBV6-6 and J usage is TRBJ2-1, with 13 bases lining up with TRBD2. J was trimmed by 6 bases and V by 5 bases; bases with no gene match: 7. Germline V lookup: CDR1 MNHNY, CDR2 SVGAGI (reference sequence). This CDR3 is 16 amino acids long.

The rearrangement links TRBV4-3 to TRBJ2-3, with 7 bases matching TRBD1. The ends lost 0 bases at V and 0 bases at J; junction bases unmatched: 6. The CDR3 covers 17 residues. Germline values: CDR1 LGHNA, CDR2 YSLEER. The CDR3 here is CASSQDPGTASTDTQYF. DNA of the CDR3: TGCGCCAGCAGCCAAGATCCCGGGACAGCTAGCACAGATACGCAGTATTTT.

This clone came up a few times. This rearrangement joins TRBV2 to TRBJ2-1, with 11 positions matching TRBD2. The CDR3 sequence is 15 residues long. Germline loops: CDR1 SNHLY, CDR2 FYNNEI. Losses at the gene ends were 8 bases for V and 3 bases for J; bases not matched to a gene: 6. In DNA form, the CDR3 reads TGTGCCAGCGGGACCGGGACTAGCGGCTACAATGAGCAGTTCTTC. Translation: CASGTGTSGYNEQFF.

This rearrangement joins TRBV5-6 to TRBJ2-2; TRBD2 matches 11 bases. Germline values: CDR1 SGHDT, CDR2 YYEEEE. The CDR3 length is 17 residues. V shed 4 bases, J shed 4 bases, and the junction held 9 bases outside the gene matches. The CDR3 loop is CASSLALAGGFTGELFF. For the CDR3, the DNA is TGTGCCAGCAGCCTAGCCTTAGCGGGAGGGTTCACCGGGGAGCTGTTTTTT.

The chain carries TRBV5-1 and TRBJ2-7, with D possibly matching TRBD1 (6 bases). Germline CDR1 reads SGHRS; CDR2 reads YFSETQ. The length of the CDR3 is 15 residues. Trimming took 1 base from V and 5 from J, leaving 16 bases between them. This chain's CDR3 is CASSLQGQGFNEQYF. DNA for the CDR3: TGCGCCAGCAGCTTGCAGGGGCAGGGGTTCAACGAGCAGTACTTC.

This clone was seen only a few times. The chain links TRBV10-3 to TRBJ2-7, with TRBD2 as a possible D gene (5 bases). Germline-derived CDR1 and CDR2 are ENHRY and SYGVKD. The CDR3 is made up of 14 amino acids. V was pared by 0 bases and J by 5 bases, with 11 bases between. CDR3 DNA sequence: TGTGCCATCAGTGAGTCTGAGGGATTCCACGAGCAGTACTTC. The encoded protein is CAISESEGFHEQYF.

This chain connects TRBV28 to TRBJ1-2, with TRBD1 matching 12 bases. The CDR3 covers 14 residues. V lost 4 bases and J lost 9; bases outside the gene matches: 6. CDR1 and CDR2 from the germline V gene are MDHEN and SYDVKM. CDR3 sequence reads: CASSSGGQGARYTF. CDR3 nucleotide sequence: TGTGCCAGCAGTTCGGGGGGACAGGGGGCTCGCTACACCTTC.

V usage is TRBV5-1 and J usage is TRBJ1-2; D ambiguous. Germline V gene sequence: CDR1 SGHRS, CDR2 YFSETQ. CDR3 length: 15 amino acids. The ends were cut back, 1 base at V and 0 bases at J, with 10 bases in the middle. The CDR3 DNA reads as TGCGCCAGCAGCTTGAATCCCGGTACTAACTATGGCTACACCTTC. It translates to CASSLNPGTNYGYTF.

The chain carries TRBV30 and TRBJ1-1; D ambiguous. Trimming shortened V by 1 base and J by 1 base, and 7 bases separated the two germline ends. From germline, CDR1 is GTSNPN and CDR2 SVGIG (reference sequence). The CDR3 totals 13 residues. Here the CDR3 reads CAWSGHRNTEAFF. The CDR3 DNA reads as TGTGCCTGGAGTGGACACCGGAACACTGAAGCTTTCTTT.

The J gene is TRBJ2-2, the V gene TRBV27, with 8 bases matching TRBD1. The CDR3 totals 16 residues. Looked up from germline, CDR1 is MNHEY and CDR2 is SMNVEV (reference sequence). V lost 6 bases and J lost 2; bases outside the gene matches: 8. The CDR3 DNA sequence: TGTGCCAGCAGGCTGGACAGGGCACGAAACACCGGGGAGCTGTTTTTT. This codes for CASRLDRARNTGELFF.

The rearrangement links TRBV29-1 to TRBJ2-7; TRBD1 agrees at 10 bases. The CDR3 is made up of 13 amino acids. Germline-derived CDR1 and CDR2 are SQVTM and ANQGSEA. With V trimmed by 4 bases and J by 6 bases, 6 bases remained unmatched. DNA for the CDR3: TGCAGCGTTGGAGGGACAGGGGTTAGCGAGCAGTACTTC. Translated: CSVGGTGVSEQYF.

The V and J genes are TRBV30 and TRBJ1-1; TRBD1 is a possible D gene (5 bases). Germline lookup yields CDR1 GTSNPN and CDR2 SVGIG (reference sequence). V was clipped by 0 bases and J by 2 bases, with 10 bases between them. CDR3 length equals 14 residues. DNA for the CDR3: TGTGCCTGGAGTGTAAGGGGAATTAACACTGAAGCTTTCTTT. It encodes CAWSVRGINTEAFF.

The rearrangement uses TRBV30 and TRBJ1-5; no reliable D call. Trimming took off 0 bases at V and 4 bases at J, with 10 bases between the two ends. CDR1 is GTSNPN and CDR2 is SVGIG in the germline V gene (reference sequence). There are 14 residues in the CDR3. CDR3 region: CAWSVLDGNQPQHF. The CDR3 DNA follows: TGTGCCTGGAGTGTACTAGACGGGAATCAGCCCCAGCATTTT.

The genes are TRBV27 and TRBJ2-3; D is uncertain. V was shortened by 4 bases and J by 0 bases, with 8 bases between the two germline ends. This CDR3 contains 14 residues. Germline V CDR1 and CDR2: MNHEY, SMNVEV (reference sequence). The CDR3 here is CASSWLRSTDTQYF. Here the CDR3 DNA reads TGTGCCAGCAGTTGGCTTCGTAGCACAGATACGCAGTATTTT.

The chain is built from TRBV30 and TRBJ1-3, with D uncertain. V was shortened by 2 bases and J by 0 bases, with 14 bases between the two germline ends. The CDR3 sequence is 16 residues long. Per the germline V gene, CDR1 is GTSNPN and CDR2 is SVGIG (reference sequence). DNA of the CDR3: TGTGCCTGGAGTCCTCGAGGACTGCACTCTGGAAACACCATATATTTT. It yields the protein CAWSPRGLHSGNTIYF.

The CDR3 nucleotides are TGTGCTAGTGTCTCCGGGTCTCTCCCGGGCATTCAGTACTTC. Protein product: CASVSGSLPGIQYF. V and J are TRBV12-5 and TRBJ2-4; the D is unclear. The germline V gene has CDR1 LGHNT and CDR2 FRNRAP. Trimming pared 7 bases from V and 9 bases from J, leaving 19 bases between. The CDR3 loop spans 14 amino acids.

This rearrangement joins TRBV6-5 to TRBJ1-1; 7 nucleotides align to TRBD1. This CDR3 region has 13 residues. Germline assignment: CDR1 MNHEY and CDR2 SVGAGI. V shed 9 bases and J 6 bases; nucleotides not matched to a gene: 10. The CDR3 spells CASQMTGLAEAFF. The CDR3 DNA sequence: TGTGCCAGTCAGATGACAGGGTTGGCTGAAGCTTTCTTT.

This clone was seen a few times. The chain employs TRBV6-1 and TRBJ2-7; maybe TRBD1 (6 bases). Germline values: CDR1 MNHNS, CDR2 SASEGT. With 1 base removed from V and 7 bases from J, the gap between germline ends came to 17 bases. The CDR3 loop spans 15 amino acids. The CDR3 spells CASSEGYRVSGEQYF. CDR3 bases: TGTGCCAGCAGTGAAGGTTACAGGGTGTCGGGTGAGCAGTACTTC.

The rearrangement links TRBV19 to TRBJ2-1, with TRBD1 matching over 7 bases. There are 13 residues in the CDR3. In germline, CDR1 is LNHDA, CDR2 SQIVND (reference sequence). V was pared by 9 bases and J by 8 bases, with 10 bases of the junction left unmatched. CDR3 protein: CASPGTVWDEQFF. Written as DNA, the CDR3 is TGTGCCAGCCCGGGGACAGTCTGGGATGAGCAGTTCTTC.